These T cell receptor beta chains were read from a single sample in a study of cytomegalovirus exposure and HLA in healthy donors. Profiling relied on immunoSEQ multiplex PCR, and the TCRdb table lists in-frame clones only, not all of them. The sample lists over 120,000 clones, about 87% occurring once. Sequencing was carried out using PBMCs. The receptors come from a man between 18 and 29 years old in good health and CMV-seropositive. CDR3s include the opening cysteine and the closing phenylalanine or tryptophan. Fields, in order: V gene, clone size, D gene, J gene, CDR3 DNA, CDR3 protein. A D gene is named only where the DNA matches it firmly. Size is stated for part of the rows, as once, few or many counts, or as a class when the clone is expanded.

TRBV27	once	TRBD1	TRBJ1-2	TGTGCCAGCAGTGCACAGGGGGATCGGGGCTATGGCTACACCTTC	CASSAQGDRGYGYTF
TRBV5-5	-	TRBD2	TRBJ2-4	TGTGCCAGCAGCTTGCGGCTAGCGGGGGGTACCCAAATTCAGTACTTC	CASSLRLAGGTQIQYF
TRBV6-5	-	-	TRBJ2-7	TGTGCCAGCAGGGGCCAATTTCGGTGGTACTTC	CASRGQFRWYF
TRBV5-4	-	TRBD1	TRBJ1-4	TGTGCCAGCAGCTCCGGGACAGGGGAAAAACTGTTTTTT	CASSSGTGEKLFF
TRBV15	-	-	TRBJ1-1	TGTGCCACCAGCAGCCACCGGGAGACTGAAGCTTTCTTT	CATSSHRETEAFF
TRBV30	-	TRBD1	TRBJ2-5	TGTGCCTGGAGTGGGGGACAGGGGGCCCAAGAGACCCAGTACTTC	CAWSGGQGAQETQYF
TRBV9	-	-	TRBJ1-5	TGTGCCAGCAGCGGCGGCCCCGACGATCCGCCCCAGCATTTT	CASSGGPDDPPQHF
TRBV7-2	once	-	TRBJ1-1	TGTGCCAGCAGCATGAGGACAGCTCCCACCTTAAACACTGAAGCTTTCTTT	CASSMRTAPTLNTEAFF
TRBV2	-	-	TRBJ1-5	TGTGCCAGCAGCGACAGGTTTCAGCCCCAGCATTTT	CASSDRFQPQHF
TRBV19	once	TRBD1	TRBJ1-1	TGTGCCAGTAGTCTGGGACAGGGCGCTGGCACTGAAGCTTTCTTT	CASSLGQGAGTEAFF
TRBV6-6	-	-	TRBJ2-2	TGTGCCAGCAGTTACCCGGGGGAACCAGGGGAGCTGTTTTTT	CASSYPGEPGELFF
TRBV28	-	-	TRBJ2-3	TGTGCCAGCAGTCCAAACCTCCCCCCCAGGGATGGCACAGATACGCAGTATTTT	CASSPNLPPRDGTDTQYF
TRBV19	-	-	TRBJ1-2	TGTGCCAGTAGTACCTCAGGGTACGGTGGCTACACCTTC	CASSTSGYGGYTF
TRBV9	-	TRBD1	TRBJ2-2	TGTGCCAGCACCCCGAGACAGGGCGGAACCGGGGAGCTGTTTTTT	CASTPRQGGTGELFF
TRBV6-1	-	-	TRBJ1-5	TGTGCCAGTTGGAGGGACGGTCAGCCCCAGCATTTT	CASWRDGQPQHF
TRBV4-1	-	-	TRBJ2-7	TGCGCCAGCAGGTACAGGGCATGTGAGCAGTACTTC	CASRYRACEQYF
TRBV7-9	once	-	TRBJ2-5	TGTGCCAGCAGCTTACTAATTACTGATAGAGAGACCCAGTACTTC	CASSLLITDRETQYF
TRBV11-2	once	TRBD1	TRBJ1-2	TGTGCCAGCAGCTTATCCAGGGGGCCTTCTACTAACTATGGCTACACCTTC	CASSLSRGPSTNYGYTF
TRBV15	-	-	TRBJ1-5	TGTGCCACGAGACGGGGGGGCAAGGACAATCAGCCCCAGCATTTT	CATRRGGKDNQPQHF
TRBV6-1	-	TRBD1	TRBJ2-7	TGTGCCAGCAGTTTGGACAGGGTCCGTGTCGAGCAGTACTTC	CASSLDRVRVEQYF
TRBV10-2	-	TRBD1	TRBJ1-1	TGCGCCAGCAGTGAGTCCGGCAGGGGGCAGAACACTGAAGCTTTCTTT	CASSESGRGQNTEAFF
TRBV19	few	TRBD1	TRBJ1-1	TGTGCCAGTAGCCCAGGACAGGGAATGAACACTGAAGCTTTCTTT	CASSPGQGMNTEAFF
TRBV5-6	-	-	TRBJ2-2	TGTGCCAGCAGCATGGAGGGGGCCGGGGAGCTGTTTTTT	CASSMEGAGELFF
TRBV5-1	-	TRBD2	TRBJ2-7	TGCGCCAGCAGCTTGGGACTAGCGGGTTCCTACGAGCAGTACTTC	CASSLGLAGSYEQYF
TRBV6-1	-	TRBD2	TRBJ2-3	TGTGCCAGCAGTGAAGCGCTAGCGGGGGGCACAGATACGCAGTATTTT	CASSEALAGGTDTQYF
TRBV30	few	-	TRBJ1-1	TGTGCCCTTCGGACGGCAGGGCGAAGCACTGAAGCTTTCTTT	CALRTAGRSTEAFF
TRBV2	-	TRBD2	TRBJ2-1	TGTGCCACCTTGGCTAGCGGGGGGGCCCATGAGCAGTTCTTC	CATLASGGAHEQFF
TRBV28	once	TRBD1	TRBJ1-5	TGTGCCAGCAGTTTAGGGACAGGGGTAGAGCAGCCCCAGCATTTT	CASSLGTGVEQPQHF
TRBV19	-	-	TRBJ1-2	TGTGCCAGTGGGCGTCGGGACATTCAAGGCTACACCTTC	CASGRRDIQGYTF
TRBV29-1	-	TRBD1	TRBJ1-1	TGCAGCGTAGGGGGCTTCTTGAACACTGAAGCTTTCTTT	CSVGGFLNTEAFF
TRBV27	-	-	TRBJ2-7	TGTGCCAGCAGTCCTTCGGGCTCCTACGAGCAGTACTTC	CASSPSGSYEQYF
TRBV18	-	TRBD1	TRBJ1-1	TGTGCCAGCTCACCACCGAAGGGGGCGGCCACTGAAGCTTTCTTT	CASSPPKGAATEAFF
TRBV7-3	-	-	TRBJ2-5	TGTGCCAGCAGCCTCATGAGCGAAGGGACCCAGTACTTC	CASSLMSEGTQYF
TRBV6-5	-	-	TRBJ1-1	TGTGCCAGCAGCTACCTTAGGAACACTGAAGCTTTCTTT	CASSYLRNTEAFF
TRBV9	-	TRBD1	TRBJ1-1	TGTGCCAGCAGCGCCGCGGGACAGGTCCCTTTCTTT	CASSAAGQVPFF
TRBV9	-	-	TRBJ1-2	TGTGCCAGCACTGGACCGGGGTTTCTTTATGGCTACACCTTC	CASTGPGFLYGYTF
TRBV30	-	-	TRBJ1-2	TGTGCCTGGGCCGGGGAAGGAGGCTACACCTTC	CAWAGEGGYTF